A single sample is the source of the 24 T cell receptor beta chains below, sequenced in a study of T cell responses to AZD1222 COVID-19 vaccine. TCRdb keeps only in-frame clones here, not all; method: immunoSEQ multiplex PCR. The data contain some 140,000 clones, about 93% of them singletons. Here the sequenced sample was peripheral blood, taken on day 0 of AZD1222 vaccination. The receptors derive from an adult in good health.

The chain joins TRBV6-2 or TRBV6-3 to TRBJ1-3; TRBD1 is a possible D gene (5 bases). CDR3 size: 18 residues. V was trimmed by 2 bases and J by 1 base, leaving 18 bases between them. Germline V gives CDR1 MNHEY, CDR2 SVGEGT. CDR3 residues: CASSYVPLATASGNTIYF. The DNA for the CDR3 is TGTGCCAGCAGTTACGTCCCGCTAGCGACAGCTTCTGGAAACACCATATATTTT.

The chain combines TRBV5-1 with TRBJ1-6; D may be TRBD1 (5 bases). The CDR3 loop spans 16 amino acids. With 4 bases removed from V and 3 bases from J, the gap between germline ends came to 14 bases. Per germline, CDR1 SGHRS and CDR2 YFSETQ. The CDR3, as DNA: TGCGCCAGCAGCCCCGATAGGGGCAGCTATAATTCACCCCTCCACTTT. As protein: CASSPDRGSYNSPLHF. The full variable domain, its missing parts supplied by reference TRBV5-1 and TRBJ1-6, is KAGVTQTPRYLIKTRGQQVTLSCSPISGHRSVSWYQQTPGQGLQFLFEYFSETQRNKGNFPGRFSGRQFSNSRSEMNVSTLELGDSALYLCASSPDRGSYNSPLHFGNGTRLTVT.

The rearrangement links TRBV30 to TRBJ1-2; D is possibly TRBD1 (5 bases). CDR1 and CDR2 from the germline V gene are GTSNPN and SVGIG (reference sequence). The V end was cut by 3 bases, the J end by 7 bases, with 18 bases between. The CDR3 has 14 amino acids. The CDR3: CAWSLDSTSLGYTF. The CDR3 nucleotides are TGTGCCTGGAGCCTTGACAGCACCTCTCTTGGCTACACCTTC.

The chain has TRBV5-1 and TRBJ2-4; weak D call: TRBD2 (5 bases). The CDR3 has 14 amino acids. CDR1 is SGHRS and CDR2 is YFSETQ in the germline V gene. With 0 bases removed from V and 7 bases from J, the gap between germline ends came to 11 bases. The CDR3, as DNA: TGCGCCAGCAGCTTGGCCGGGGTTATGAACATTCAGTACTTC. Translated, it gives CASSLAGVMNIQYF.

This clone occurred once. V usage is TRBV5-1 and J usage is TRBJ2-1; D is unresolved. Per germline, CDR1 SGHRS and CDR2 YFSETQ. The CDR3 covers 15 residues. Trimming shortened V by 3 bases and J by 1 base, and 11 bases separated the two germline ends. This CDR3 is CASSWPRGSYNEQFF. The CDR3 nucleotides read TGCGCCAGCAGCTGGCCGCGAGGTTCCTACAATGAGCAGTTCTTC.

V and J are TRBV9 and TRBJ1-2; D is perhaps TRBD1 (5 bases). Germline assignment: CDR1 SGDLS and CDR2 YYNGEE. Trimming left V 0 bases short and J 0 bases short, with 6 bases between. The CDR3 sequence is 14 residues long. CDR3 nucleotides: TGTGCCAGCAGCGTAGTGGGGGCTAACTATGGCTACACCTTC. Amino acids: CASSVVGANYGYTF.

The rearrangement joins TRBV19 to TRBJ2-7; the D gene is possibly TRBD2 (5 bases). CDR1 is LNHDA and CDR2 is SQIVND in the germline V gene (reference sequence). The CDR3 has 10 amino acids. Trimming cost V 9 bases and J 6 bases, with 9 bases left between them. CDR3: CASGEREQYF. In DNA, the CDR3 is TGTGCCAGCGGGGAGCGCGAGCAGTACTTC. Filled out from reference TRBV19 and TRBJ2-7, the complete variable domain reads DGGITQSPKYLFRKEGQNVTLSCEQNLNHDAMYWYRQDPGQGLRLIYYSQIVNDFQKGDIAEGYSVSREKKESFPLTVTSAQKNPTAFYLCASGEREQYFGPGTRLTVT.

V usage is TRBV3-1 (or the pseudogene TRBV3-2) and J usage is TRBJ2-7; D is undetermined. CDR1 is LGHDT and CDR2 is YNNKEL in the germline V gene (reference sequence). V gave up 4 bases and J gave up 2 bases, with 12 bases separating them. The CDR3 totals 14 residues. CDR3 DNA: TGTGCCAGCAGCCCCCGGACCGATACCTACGAGCAGTACTTC. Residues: CASSPRTDTYEQYF.

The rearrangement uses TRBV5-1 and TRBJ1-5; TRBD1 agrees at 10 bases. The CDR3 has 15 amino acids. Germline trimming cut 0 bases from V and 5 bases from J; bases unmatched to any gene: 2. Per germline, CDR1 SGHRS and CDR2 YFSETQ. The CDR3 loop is CASSLAGTGDQPQHF. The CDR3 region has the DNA TGCGCCAGCAGCTTGGCCGGGACAGGGGATCAGCCCCAGCATTTT.

The CDR3 DNA follows: TGTGCCAGCAGCCGAGAGGGGAGGTTCGCTAATGAAAAACTGTTTTTT. Protein product: CASSREGRFANEKLFF. The chain joins TRBV3-1 (or the pseudogene TRBV3-2) to TRBJ1-4; D may be TRBD1 (5 bases). Germline V gene lookup returns CDR1 LGHDT and CDR2 YNNKEL (reference sequence). This CDR3 has 16 residues. V was trimmed by 4 bases and J by 3 bases, leaving 15 bases between them.

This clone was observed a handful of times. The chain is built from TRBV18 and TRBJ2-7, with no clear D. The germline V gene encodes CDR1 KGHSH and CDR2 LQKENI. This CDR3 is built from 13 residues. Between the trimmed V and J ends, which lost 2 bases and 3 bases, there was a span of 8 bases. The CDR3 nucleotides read TGTGCCAGCTCACCAAGGATGGTCTACGAGCAGTACTTC. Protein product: CASSPRMVYEQYF.

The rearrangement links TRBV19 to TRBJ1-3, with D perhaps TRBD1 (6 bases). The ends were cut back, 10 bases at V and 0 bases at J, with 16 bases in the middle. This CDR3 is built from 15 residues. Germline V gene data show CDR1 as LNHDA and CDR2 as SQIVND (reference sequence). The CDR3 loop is CATNPGHHSGNTIYF. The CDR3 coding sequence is TGTGCCACCAACCCGGGACATCACTCTGGAAACACCATATATTTT.

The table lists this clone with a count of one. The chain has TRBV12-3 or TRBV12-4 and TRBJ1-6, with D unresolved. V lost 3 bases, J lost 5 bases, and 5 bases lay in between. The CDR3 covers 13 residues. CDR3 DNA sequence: TGTGCCAGCAGTTTTCGGGATAATTCACCCCTCCACTTT. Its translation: CASSFRDNSPLHF.

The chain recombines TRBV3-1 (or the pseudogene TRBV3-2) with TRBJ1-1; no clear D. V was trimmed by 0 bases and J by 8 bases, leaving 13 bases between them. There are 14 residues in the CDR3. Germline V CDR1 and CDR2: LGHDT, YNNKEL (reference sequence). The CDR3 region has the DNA TGTGCCAGCAGCCAAGAAGGAGGCAGGAGCGAAGCTTTCTTT. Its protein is CASSQEGGRSEAFF.

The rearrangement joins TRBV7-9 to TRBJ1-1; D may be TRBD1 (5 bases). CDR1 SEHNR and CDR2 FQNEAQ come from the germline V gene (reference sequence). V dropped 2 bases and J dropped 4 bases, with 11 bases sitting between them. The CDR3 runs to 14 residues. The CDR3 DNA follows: TGTGCCAGCAGCTTAAGAGGGGTAGGCACTGAAGCTTTCTTT. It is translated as CASSLRGVGTEAFF.

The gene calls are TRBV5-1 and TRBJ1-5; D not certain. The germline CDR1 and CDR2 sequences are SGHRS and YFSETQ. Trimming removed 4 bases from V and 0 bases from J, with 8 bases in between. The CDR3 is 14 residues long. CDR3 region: CASSEGPSNQPQHF. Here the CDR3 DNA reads TGCGCCAGCAGCGAAGGTCCTAGCAATCAGCCCCAGCATTTT.

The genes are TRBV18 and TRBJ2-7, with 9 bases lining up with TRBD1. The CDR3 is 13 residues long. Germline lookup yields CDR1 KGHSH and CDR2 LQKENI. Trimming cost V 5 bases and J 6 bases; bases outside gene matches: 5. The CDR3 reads CASSTGQGREQYF. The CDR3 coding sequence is TGTGCCAGCTCAACGGGACAGGGTCGCGAGCAGTACTTC.

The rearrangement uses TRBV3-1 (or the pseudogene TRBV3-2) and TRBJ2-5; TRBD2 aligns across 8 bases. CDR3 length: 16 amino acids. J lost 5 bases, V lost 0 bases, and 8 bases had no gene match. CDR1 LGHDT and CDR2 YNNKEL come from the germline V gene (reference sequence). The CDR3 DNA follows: TGTGCCAGCAGCCAAGATGCCGGGGGGGCCGGGGAGACCCAGTACTTC. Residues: CASSQDAGGAGETQYF.

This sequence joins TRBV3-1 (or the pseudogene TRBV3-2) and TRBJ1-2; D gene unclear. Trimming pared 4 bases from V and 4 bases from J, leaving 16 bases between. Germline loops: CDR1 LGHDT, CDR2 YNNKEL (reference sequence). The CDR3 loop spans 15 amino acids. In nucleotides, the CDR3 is TGTGCCAGCAGCCCGCGGGATCCGGGAATCTATGGCTACACCTTC. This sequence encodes CASSPRDPGIYGYTF.

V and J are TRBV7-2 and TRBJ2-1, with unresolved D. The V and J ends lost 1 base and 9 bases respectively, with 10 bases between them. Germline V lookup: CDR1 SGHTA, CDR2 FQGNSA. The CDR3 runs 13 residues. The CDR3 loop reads CASSLVPLGEQFF. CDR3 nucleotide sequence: TGTGCCAGCAGCTTAGTCCCCCTCGGTGAGCAGTTCTTC.

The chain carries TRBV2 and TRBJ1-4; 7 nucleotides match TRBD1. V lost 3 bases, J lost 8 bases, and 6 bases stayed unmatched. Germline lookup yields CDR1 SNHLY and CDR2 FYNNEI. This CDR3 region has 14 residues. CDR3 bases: TGTGCCAGCAGTGACGGTCAGGGGGGAGAAAAACTGTTTTTT. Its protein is CASSDGQGGEKLFF.

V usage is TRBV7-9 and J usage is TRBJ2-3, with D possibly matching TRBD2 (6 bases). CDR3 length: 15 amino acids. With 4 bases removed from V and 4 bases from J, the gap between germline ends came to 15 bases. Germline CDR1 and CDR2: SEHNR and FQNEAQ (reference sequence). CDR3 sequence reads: CASSSTGEWSDTQYF. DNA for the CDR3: TGTGCCAGCAGCTCCACGGGGGAGTGGTCAGATACGCAGTATTTT.

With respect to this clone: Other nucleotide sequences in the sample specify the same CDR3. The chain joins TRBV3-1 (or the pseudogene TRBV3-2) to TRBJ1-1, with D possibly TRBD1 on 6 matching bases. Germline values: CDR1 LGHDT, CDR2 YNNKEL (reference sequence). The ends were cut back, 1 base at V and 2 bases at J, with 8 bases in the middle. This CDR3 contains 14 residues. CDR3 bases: TGTGCCAGCAGCCAAGCAGGGGTCAACACTGAAGCTTTCTTT. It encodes CASSQAGVNTEAFF.

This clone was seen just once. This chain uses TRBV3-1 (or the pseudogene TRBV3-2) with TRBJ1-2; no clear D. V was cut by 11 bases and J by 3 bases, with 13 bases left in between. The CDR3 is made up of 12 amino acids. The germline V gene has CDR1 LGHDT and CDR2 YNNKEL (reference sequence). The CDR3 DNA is TGTGCCGCGGGGAGGCAGGACTATGGCTACACCTTC. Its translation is CAAGRQDYGYTF.